Listed below are T cell receptor beta chains from one sample, sequenced in a study of T cell changes during pregnancy in multiple sclerosis. Sequencing used immunoSEQ multiplex PCR; TCRdb keeps in-frame clones, though not all of them. The table lists 40,000 to 45,000 clones, 85% to 95% of them singletons, with over 0.45% in the top ten. Material: CD4+ T cells from peripheral blood mononuclear cells, obtained in the third trimester of pregnancy. The receptors shown here come from a female donor with multiple sclerosis, enrolled in a pregnancy study. Both conserved end residues are part of each CDR3. D genes are given only for firm matches. Clone size is stated in some rows and not others, as once, few, many or a class when expanded.

j_call,v_call,d_call,clone_size,cdr3_nt,cdr3_aa
TRBJ1-2,TRBV6-6,TRBD1,-,TGTGCCAGCAGTTCTCCAGGGACAGTCATCCGAGGCTACACCTTC,CASSSPGTVIRGYTF
TRBJ2-3,TRBV2,TRBD2,-,TGTGCCACCGTTAGCGGGCGAGGAGCAGATACGCAGTATTTT,CATVSGRGADTQYF
TRBJ1-2,TRBV7-9,-,-,TGTGCCAGCAGCTTCTCTGGACAGAGGATGAACTATGGCTACACCTTC,CASSFSGQRMNYGYTF
TRBJ1-1,TRBV7-9,-,few,TGTGCCAGCAGATCACAGGGCCTCCTGAACACTGAAGCTTTCTTT,CASRSQGLLNTEAFF
TRBJ1-5,TRBV28,-,-,TGTGCCAGCAGCCGGACAGATAGCAATCAGCCCCAGCATTTT,CASSRTDSNQPQHF
TRBJ1-4,TRBV5-5,TRBD1,-,TGTGCCAGCAGCCCCTATCGAGGATGGACAGGGGATAATGAAAAACTGTTTTTT,CASSPYRGWTGDNEKLFF
TRBJ2-3,TRBV5-1,TRBD1,-,TGCGCCAGCAGCCCTGGGACAGGAGTGTGGGTAACAGATACGCAGTATTTT,CASSPGTGVWVTDTQYF
TRBJ2-3,TRBV11-2,-,-,TGTGCCAGCAGTTCCCCGGGACTCCCCGACCCAGATACGCAGTATTTT,CASSSPGLPDPDTQYF
TRBJ2-1,TRBV28,-,-,TGTGCCAGCAGTTTGATAAGGACAGAGCAGTTCTTC,CASSLIRTEQFF
TRBJ2-7,TRBV4-3,TRBD2,-,TGCGCCAGCAGCCAAGCGACTAGCGGGTACTACGAGCAGTACTTC,CASSQATSGYYEQYF
TRBJ2-2,TRBV9,-,-,TGTGCCAGCAGCGTAAGAATAGCCGGGGGCACCGGGGAGCTGTTTTTT,CASSVRIAGGTGELFF
TRBJ1-1,TRBV6-1,-,-,TGTGCCAGCAGTGCCTTGGGGCTTGAAGCTTTCTTT,CASSALGLEAFF
TRBJ2-2,TRBV27,TRBD1,-,TGTGCCAGCAGTTCCTACAGGGGGCGGACCGGGGAGCTGTTTTTT,CASSSYRGRTGELFF
TRBJ2-7,TRBV7-9,-,-,TGTGCCAGCAGTTGGCAAATCGAGCAGTACTTC,CASSWQIEQYF
TRBJ2-5,TRBV9,-,-,TGTGCCAGCAGCCCGGGAGATTGGCAAGAGACCCAGTACTTC,CASSPGDWQETQYF
TRBJ2-7,TRBV19,-,-,TGTGCCAGCCGACCCCGACAGGTAAAGGACGAGCAGTACTTC,CASRPRQVKDEQYF
TRBJ2-3,TRBV9,-,-,TGTGCCAGCAGCGTATTCGGGGCGGGATGGGGCACAGATACGCAGTATTTT,CASSVFGAGWGTDTQYF
TRBJ2-3,TRBV28,TRBD2,-,TGTGCCAGCAGTTCGTTAGCGGGAGGCCTCACAGATACGCAGTATTTT,CASSSLAGGLTDTQYF
TRBJ1-1,TRBV9,TRBD1,-,TGTGCCAGCAGCGTAGAGGACAGGGGGTTGGGGAACACTGAAGCTTTCTTT,CASSVEDRGLGNTEAFF
TRBJ2-5,TRBV6-6,-,-,TGTGCCAGCAGAGACAGGCAAGAGACCCAGTACTTC,CASRDRQETQYF
TRBJ2-6,TRBV4-3,-,-,TGCGCCAGCAGCCAAGATCCATCTGGGGCCAACGTCCTGACTTTC,CASSQDPSGANVLTF
TRBJ2-2,TRBV4-1,TRBD2,-,TGCGCCAGCAGCCAAGTCGGGACTAGCGGGAGGGCCGGGGAGCTGTTTTTT,CASSQVGTSGRAGELFF
TRBJ2-3,TRBV18,TRBD2,-,TGCGCCAGCTCACCACCGTCGGTAGCGGGAGGTTCAGATACGCAGTATTTT,CASSPPSVAGGSDTQYF
TRBJ2-3,TRBV29-1,TRBD2,-,TGCAGCGTCGGGACTAGCGGCACAGATACGCAGTATTTT,CSVGTSGTDTQYF
TRBJ2-2,TRBV11-2,TRBD1,-,TGTGCCAGCACCACTAAAGGGACAGGGGTTTTTGCGGACACCGGGGAGCTGTTTTTT,CASTTKGTGVFADTGELFF
TRBJ1-3,TRBV10-3,-,-,TGTGCCATCAGCGGACAGCTAAACACCATATATTTT,CAISGQLNTIYF
TRBJ1-4,TRBV2,-,-,TGTGCCAGCAGGGCCTACAGGTCATCTAATGAAAAACTGTTTTTT,CASRAYRSSNEKLFF
TRBJ1-2,TRBV6-9,TRBD1,-,TGTGCCAGCAGTTATAAGGGGGACAGGGGCTTCTATATCGGGTACACCTTC,CASSYKGDRGFYIGYTF
TRBJ1-2,TRBV6-1,-,-,TGTGCCAGCACCACAGGTTCTCACGGCTACACCTTC,CASTTGSHGYTF
TRBJ2-7,TRBV2,-,-,TGTGCCAGTAGGGGGATAGGGGACACCTACGAGCAGTACTTC,CASRGIGDTYEQYF
TRBJ2-2,TRBV6-5,-,once,TGTGCCAGCAGTCTCCTGAGGGAGACCGGGGAGCTGTTTTTT,CASSLLRETGELFF
TRBJ2-7,TRBV6-5,TRBD1,-,TGTGCCAGCAGACAGGGGGCGGGCGAGCAGTACTTC,CASRQGAGEQYF
TRBJ1-4,TRBV6-1,TRBD1,-,TGTGCCAGCAGTCCTCGGGACAGGGGTTTTGAAAAACTGTTTTTT,CASSPRDRGFEKLFF
TRBJ2-1,TRBV11-2,TRBD2,-,TGTGCCAGCTGGATTTCTAGCGGGAGTAATGAGCAGTTCTTC,CASWISSGSNEQFF
TRBJ1-4,TRBV6-1,-,-,TGTGCCAGCAGGCAACAGGACGCTAATGAAAAACTGTTTTTT,CASRQQDANEKLFF
TRBJ1-1,TRBV7-2,-,-,TGTGCCAGCAGCTCTAGCAAGGTAGAGGTCACTGAAGCTTTCTTT,CASSSSKVEVTEAFF
TRBJ2-5,TRBV19,-,once,TGTGCCAGTGACCCAGGCGGGGCGGGGTTTCAAGAGACCCAGTACTTC,CASDPGGAGFQETQYF
TRBJ2-3,TRBV19,TRBD2,-,TGTGCCAGTAGCAATCAGCGGGAGGCTCAGAGAGATACGCAGTATTTT,CASSNQREAQRDTQYF
TRBJ2-1,TRBV28,-,-,TGTGCCAGCAGTATCAGGGTTCGAGAGCAGTTCTTC,CASSIRVREQFF
TRBJ2-1,TRBV7-3,TRBD2,-,TGTGCCAGCAGCTTGGGGGCCAGCGGGAGGGACAATGAGCAGTTCTTC,CASSLGASGRDNEQFF
TRBJ2-3,TRBV5-1,TRBD1,-,TGCGCCAGCAGCTTACAGGGGGCGCATAGGGATACGCAGTATTTT,CASSLQGAHRDTQYF
TRBJ2-3,TRBV5-1,-,-,TGCGCCAGCAGTTTGACACAGGGCACAGATACGCAGTATTTT,CASSLTQGTDTQYF
TRBJ1-2,TRBV2,TRBD1,-,TGTGCCAGCAGTGAAAGGGGACAGGTCTATGGCTACACCTTC,CASSERGQVYGYTF
TRBJ2-7,TRBV12-5,TRBD2,-,TGTGCTAGTGGTTTGCGACTAGCGGGAGAACGAGGGCCCTACGAGCAGTACTTC,CASGLRLAGERGPYEQYF
TRBJ2-5,TRBV6-5,-,once,TGTGCCAGCAGTTACGAAGGGAGGGAGACCCAGTACTTC,CASSYEGRETQYF
TRBJ2-1,TRBV4-3,TRBD2,-,TGCGCCAGCAGCCACAGACTAGCGGGAAGTTACAATGAGCAGTTCTTC,CASSHRLAGSYNEQFF
TRBJ2-5,TRBV7-9,TRBD2,-,TGTGCCAGCAGCTTAAGGCTAGCGGGAGGGGAAGAGACCCAGTACTTC,CASSLRLAGGEETQYF
TRBJ2-3,TRBV6-6,TRBD2,-,TGTGCCAGCAGTTACGGGACTAGCGGCACAGATACGCAGTATTTT,CASSYGTSGTDTQYF
TRBJ2-7,TRBV5-1,-,-,TGCGCCAGCAGCTTGGTTGAGGGAGCGCAGTACTTC,CASSLVEGAQYF
TRBJ1-2,TRBV19,TRBD1,-,TGTGCCAGTAGTATTGGGGACAGGGGAGAAAGGACCTTC,CASSIGDRGERTF
TRBJ2-1,TRBV7-2,-,-,TGTGCCAGCAGCTTAGATAACAGCAGGAATGAGCAGTTCTTC,CASSLDNSRNEQFF
TRBJ1-2,TRBV2,-,-,TGTGCCAGCAGTGCGTGGCAGGGGCCACTTTATGGCTACACCTTC,CASSAWQGPLYGYTF